This is a list of T cell receptor beta chains from one sample in a study of identical twins. TCRdb recomputed calls from the 5' RACE reads with MiXCR, one row per CDR3 protein. The data contain under 500,000 distinct CDR3 sequences, around an eighth of them singletons. This sample also belongs to another study, concerning yellow fever vaccine responses in identical twins.

The sequencing input was CD4+ T cells sorted from blood. All receptors derive from a woman in her late teens or twenties in good health. Both conserved end residues are part of each CDR3. Each record gives: V gene, J gene, D gene, clone size, CDR3 protein, CDR3 DNA. D genes are given only for firm matches. A clone size is listed for some rows: how often the clone was seen (once, few, many), or a class if it is expanded.

TRBV27,TRBJ2-3,TRBD2,.,CASSLYSGSTDAQYF,TGTGCCAGCAGTTTGTATAGCGGGAGCACAGATGCGCAGTATTTT
TRBV12-3/TRBV12-4,TRBJ1-1,.,.,CASSLLWGVDTEAFF,TGTGCCAGCAGTTTATTATGGGGGGTCGACACTGAAGCTTTCTTT
TRBV20-1,TRBJ2-3,.,many,CSARAPPFLTDTQYF,TGCAGTGCTAGAGCTCCCCCATTCTTGACAGATACGCAGTATTTT
TRBV29-1,TRBJ2-7,.,few,CSVGGGLYEQYF,TGCAGCGTTGGCGGGGGCCTCTACGAGCAGTACTTC
TRBV10-2,TRBJ2-3,.,once,CASSEPSPDTQYF,TGCGCCAGCAGTGAACCTAGCCCAGATACGCAGTATTTT
TRBV5-1,TRBJ1-1,.,many,CASSAGGLDTEAFF,TGCGCCAGCAGCGCGGGAGGGCTGGACACTGAAGCTTTCTTT
TRBV5-6,TRBJ2-1,.,.,CASILRGFHNEQFF,TGTGCCAGCATCCTCCGGGGATTCCACAATGAGCAGTTCTTC
TRBV2,TRBJ2-3,TRBD2,many,CASGLAGVTDTQYF,TGTGCCAGCGGTCTAGCGGGGGTCACAGATACGCAGTATTTT
TRBV2,TRBJ2-7,TRBD1,few,CASTETGIGFEQYF,TGTGCCAGCACCGAGACAGGGATTGGGTTTGAGCAGTACTTC
TRBV11-2,TRBJ2-3,.,few,CASSSSMGLYTDTQYF,TGTGCCAGCAGCTCCTCTATGGGACTTTACACAGATACGCAGTATTTT
TRBV11-2,TRBJ2-7,TRBD2,.,CASRSGLAGQEQYF,TGTGCCAGCAGATCCGGACTAGCGGGCCAGGAGCAGTACTTC
TRBV4-3,TRBJ2-1,.,.,CASSQTGLGNEQFF,TGCGCCAGCAGCCAGACAGGTTTAGGCAATGAGCAGTTCTTC
TRBV24-1,TRBJ2-5,TRBD1,.,CATSDSTGAGETQYF,TGTGCCACCAGTGATTCTACAGGGGCCGGGGAGACCCAGTACTTC
TRBV30,TRBJ1-1,.,.,CAWRRQAVRAFF,TGTGCCTGGAGACGTCAAGCCGTGCGAGCTTTCTTT
TRBV25-1,TRBJ2-2,.,.,CASSESHGVAGLNTGELFF,TGTGCCAGCAGTGAATCTCACGGCGTGGCAGGCCTAAACACCGGGGAGCTGTTTTTT
TRBV12-3/TRBV12-4,TRBJ2-2,.,.,CASSQGTEPAGELFF,TGTGCCAGCAGTCAAGGGACCGAGCCCGCCGGGGAGCTGTTTTTT
TRBV7-3,TRBJ2-1,.,.,CASSPPGGGNEQFF,TGTGCCAGCAGCCCCCCAGGTGGGGGGAATGAGCAGTTCTTC
TRBV29-1,TRBJ2-2,.,many,CSARQGGNTGELFF,TGCAGCGCCAGACAGGGAGGGAACACCGGGGAGCTGTTTTTT
TRBV7-2,TRBJ2-7,.,many,CASSPGKDFSYEQYF,TGTGCCAGCAGCCCAGGGAAGGACTTTTCCTACGAGCAGTACTTC
TRBV12-3/TRBV12-4,TRBJ2-3,.,.,CASSLGEDWPQYF,TGTGCCAGCAGTTTAGGGGAGGATTGGCCGCAGTATTTT
TRBV12-3/TRBV12-4,TRBJ2-3,.,many,CASSLRLGSDTQYF,TGTGCCAGCAGTCTTAGACTGGGCTCAGATACGCAGTATTTT
TRBV2,TRBJ1-1,.,few,CASSERSGGAITEAFF,TGTGCCAGCAGTGAAAGGTCGGGGGGGGCAATCACTGAAGCTTTCTTT
TRBV10-1,TRBJ2-1,.,few,CASSEIRGKSSYNEQFF,TGCGCCAGCAGTGAAATCAGGGGAAAAAGCTCCTACAATGAGCAGTTCTTC
TRBV5-1,TRBJ2-5,.,few,CASSLLLPQETQYF,TGCGCCAGCAGCTTGCTTCTCCCGCAAGAGACCCAGTACTTC
TRBV5-1,TRBJ2-7,TRBD2,many,CASSLRAGAPYEQYF,TGCGCCAGCAGCTTGCGAGCGGGAGCCCCCTACGAGCAGTACTTC
TRBV20-1,TRBJ2-3,.,many,CSARAGPRTDTQYF,TGCAGTGCTAGAGCAGGGCCACGCACAGATACGCAGTATTTT
TRBV2,TRBJ2-3,.,.,CASSVNRVADTQYF,TGTGCCAGCAGTGTGAACCGGGTAGCAGATACGCAGTATTTT
TRBV5-1,TRBJ2-1,TRBD2,.,CASSPPPTSDEQFF,TGCGCCAGCAGCCCCCCGCCCACTAGCGATGAGCAGTTCTTC
TRBV7-3,TRBJ2-3,TRBD2,.,CASSLRRGGPDTQYF,TGTGCCAGCAGCTTACGGCGGGGGGGCCCAGATACGCAGTATTTT
TRBV11-2,TRBJ2-5,TRBD2,few,CASSLGASGGLQETQYF,TGTGCCAGCAGCTTAGGTGCTAGCGGGGGGCTACAAGAGACCCAGTACTTC
TRBV20-1,TRBJ2-5,TRBD1,.,CSARTGFGRETQYF,TGCAGTGCCCGGACAGGGTTCGGTAGGGAGACCCAGTACTTC
TRBV6-5,TRBJ2-6,.,.,CASSYRTAAGSGANVLTF,TGTGCCAGCAGTTACCGGACAGCAGCCGGCTCTGGGGCCAACGTCCTGACTTTC
TRBV29-1,TRBJ2-1,TRBD2,many,CSVALAGLVNEQFF,TGCAGCGTTGCGTTAGCGGGATTAGTCAATGAGCAGTTCTTC
TRBV6-5,TRBJ1-1,TRBD1,many,CASSYSSGQGGGTEAFF,TGTGCCAGCAGTTACTCATCCGGACAGGGGGGTGGCACTGAAGCTTTCTTT
TRBV6-2/TRBV6-3,TRBJ2-2,TRBD1,few,CASSYGTGPNTGELFF,TGTGCCAGCAGTTATGGGACAGGGCCGAACACCGGGGAGCTGTTTTTT
TRBV18,TRBJ2-2,.,many,CASSPPSRRNTGELFF,TGTGCCAGCTCACCACCGTCGAGGAGGAACACCGGGGAGCTGTTTTTT
TRBV6-6,TRBJ1-5,.,many,CASSSRLDQPQHF,TGTGCCAGCAGTTCAAGACTTGACCAGCCCCAGCATTTT
TRBV5-6,TRBJ2-5,TRBD2,few,CASSPWLAGGGETQYF,TGTGCCAGCAGCCCGTGGCTAGCGGGAGGCGGAGAGACCCAGTACTTC
TRBV7-8,TRBJ1-1,.,few,CASSPRLRANTEAFF,TGTGCCAGCAGCCCTAGGTTAAGGGCAAACACTGAAGCTTTCTTT
TRBV5-4,TRBJ2-3,.,few,CASSLDVGYSDTQYF,TGTGCCAGCAGCTTGGATGTGGGGTATTCAGATACGCAGTATTTT